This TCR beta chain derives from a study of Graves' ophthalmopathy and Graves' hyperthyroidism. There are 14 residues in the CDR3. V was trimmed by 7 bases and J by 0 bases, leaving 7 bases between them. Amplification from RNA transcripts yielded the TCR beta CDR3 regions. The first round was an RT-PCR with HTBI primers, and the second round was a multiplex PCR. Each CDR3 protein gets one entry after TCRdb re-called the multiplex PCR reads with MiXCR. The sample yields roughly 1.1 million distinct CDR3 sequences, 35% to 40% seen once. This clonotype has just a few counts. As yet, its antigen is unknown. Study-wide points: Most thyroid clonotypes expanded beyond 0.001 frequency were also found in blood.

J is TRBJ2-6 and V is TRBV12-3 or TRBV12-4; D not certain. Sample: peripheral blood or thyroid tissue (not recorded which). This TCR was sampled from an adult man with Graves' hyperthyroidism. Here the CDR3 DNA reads TGTGCCAGCATCCGGAGCTCTGGGGCCAACGTCCTGACTTTC. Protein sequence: CASIRSSGANVLTF.